These T cell receptor beta chains were read from a single sample in a study of cytomegalovirus exposure and HLA in healthy donors. TCRdb's table, derived via immunoSEQ multiplex PCR, lists solely in-frame clones and lacks some. The repertoire has about 64,000 clones, around 90% of them found once; the top ten carry 1% to 1.5%. The sequenced material came from PBMCs. These receptors were collected from a woman aged 18-29 years in good health and CMV-seronegative. CDR3s include the opening cysteine and the closing phenylalanine or tryptophan. A D gene is named only where the DNA matches it firmly. Clone size appears in some rows only: once, few, many, or a class for an expanded clone.

cdr3_length: 16; d_call: TRBD2; clone_size: .; v_call: TRBV10-2; j_call: TRBJ2-1; cdr3_aa: CASTGTSGSSYNEQFF; cdr3_nt: TGCGCCAGCACCGGGACTAGCGGGAGCTCCTACAATGAGCAGTTCTTC
cdr3_length: 15; d_call: .; clone_size: .; v_call: TRBV6-1; j_call: TRBJ2-7; cdr3_aa: CASSAGPPGGYEQYF; cdr3_nt: TGTGCCAGCAGTGCGGGCCCTCCCGGGGGCTACGAGCAGTACTTC
cdr3_length: 15; d_call: TRBD2; clone_size: .; v_call: TRBV5-8; j_call: TRBJ2-3; cdr3_aa: CASSFSSGFTDAQYF; cdr3_nt: TGTGCCAGCAGCTTCTCTAGCGGGTTCACAGATGCGCAGTATTTT
cdr3_length: 14; d_call: TRBD1; clone_size: .; v_call: TRBV9; j_call: TRBJ2-1; cdr3_aa: CASSVGDRDNEQFF; cdr3_nt: TGTGCCAGCAGCGTAGGGGACAGGGACAATGAGCAGTTCTTC
cdr3_length: 13; d_call: .; clone_size: .; v_call: TRBV19; j_call: TRBJ2-5; cdr3_aa: CASSETARETQYF; cdr3_nt: TGTGCCAGTAGTGAGACAGCGCGGGAGACCCAGTACTTC
cdr3_length: 15; d_call: .; clone_size: .; v_call: TRBV5-8; j_call: TRBJ2-1; cdr3_aa: CASSLRLAYDNEQFF; cdr3_nt: TGTGCCAGCAGCTTACGGCTAGCGTACGACAATGAGCAGTTCTTC
cdr3_length: 12; d_call: TRBD1; clone_size: once; v_call: TRBV29-1; j_call: TRBJ1-2; cdr3_aa: CSVLQGGHGYTF; cdr3_nt: TGCAGCGTCTTACAGGGGGGACATGGCTACACCTTC
cdr3_length: 14; d_call: TRBD1; clone_size: .; v_call: TRBV7-9; j_call: TRBJ1-5; cdr3_aa: CASSLGQGNQPQHF; cdr3_nt: TGTGCCAGCAGCCTAGGACAGGGGAATCAGCCCCAGCATTTT
cdr3_length: 15; d_call: TRBD1; clone_size: .; v_call: TRBV6-5; j_call: TRBJ2-5; cdr3_aa: CASSTRQGGWETQYF; cdr3_nt: TGTGCCAGCAGCACTAGACAGGGCGGATGGGAGACCCAGTACTTC
cdr3_length: 16; d_call: .; clone_size: .; v_call: TRBV6-6; j_call: TRBJ1-6; cdr3_aa: CASTSRRGSYNSPLHF; cdr3_nt: TGTGCCAGCACCTCCAGAAGGGGCTCCTATAATTCACCCCTCCACTTT
cdr3_length: 13; d_call: .; clone_size: few; v_call: TRBV27; j_call: TRBJ1-5; cdr3_aa: CASSLVGDQPQHF; cdr3_nt: TGTGCCAGCAGTTTAGTAGGGGATCAGCCCCAGCATTTT
cdr3_length: 15; d_call: .; clone_size: once; v_call: TRBV10-1; j_call: TRBJ2-1; cdr3_aa: CASSQMGTRGNEQFF; cdr3_nt: TGCGCCAGCAGTCAAATGGGGACAAGGGGCAATGAGCAGTTCTTC
cdr3_length: 14; d_call: .; clone_size: .; v_call: TRBV5-1; j_call: TRBJ1-2; cdr3_aa: CASSLKGDHYGYTF; cdr3_nt: TGCGCCAGCAGCCTGAAAGGAGACCACTATGGCTACACCTTC
cdr3_length: 13; d_call: .; clone_size: .; v_call: TRBV23-1; j_call: TRBJ2-5; cdr3_aa: CASNSPGEETQYF; cdr3_nt: TGCGCCAGCAATTCCCCGGGGGAAGAGACCCAGTACTTC
cdr3_length: 13; d_call: .; clone_size: .; v_call: TRBV14; j_call: TRBJ1-2; cdr3_aa: CASSQDTLRGYTF; cdr3_nt: TGTGCCAGCAGCCAAGACACTCTCCGAGGCTACACCTTC
cdr3_length: 13; d_call: TRBD2; clone_size: few; v_call: TRBV19; j_call: TRBJ2-3; cdr3_aa: CASRSSGVPTQYF; cdr3_nt: TGTGCCAGTAGGAGCAGCGGGGTGCCTACGCAGTATTTT
cdr3_length: 14; d_call: TRBD1; clone_size: .; v_call: TRBV6-1; j_call: TRBJ2-7; cdr3_aa: CASRVLDRAYEQYF; cdr3_nt: TGTGCCAGCAGAGTCCTGGACAGGGCCTACGAGCAGTACTTC
cdr3_length: 13; d_call: .; clone_size: .; v_call: TRBV5-6; j_call: TRBJ2-7; cdr3_aa: CASSLLSTYEQYF; cdr3_nt: TGTGCCAGCAGCTTGCTGTCTACCTACGAGCAGTACTTC
cdr3_length: 16; d_call: .; clone_size: .; v_call: TRBV7-9; j_call: TRBJ2-7; cdr3_aa: CASSLHLPGGDYEQYF; cdr3_nt: TGTGCCAGCAGCTTACATCTTCCCGGGGGTGACTACGAGCAGTACTTC
cdr3_length: 17; d_call: TRBD1; clone_size: .; v_call: TRBV4-1; j_call: TRBJ1-1; cdr3_aa: CASSQPPNDRVNTEAFF; cdr3_nt: TGCGCCAGCAGCCAACCCCCCAACGACAGGGTAAACACTGAAGCTTTCTTT
cdr3_length: 17; d_call: .; clone_size: .; v_call: TRBV11-2; j_call: TRBJ1-6; cdr3_aa: CASSSRAGSSYNSPLHF; cdr3_nt: TGTGCCAGCAGCTCGCGGGCGGGTAGCTCCTATAATTCACCCCTCCACTTT
cdr3_length: 15; d_call: .; clone_size: .; v_call: TRBV2; j_call: TRBJ2-5; cdr3_aa: CASSEGGIALETQYF; cdr3_nt: TGTGCCAGCAGTGAGGGAGGAATTGCCCTAGAGACCCAGTACTTC
cdr3_length: 16; d_call: TRBD2; clone_size: .; v_call: TRBV7-6; j_call: TRBJ2-7; cdr3_aa: CASSLRGREKSYEQYF; cdr3_nt: TGTGCCAGCAGCTTACGAGGGAGGGAAAAGTCCTACGAGCAGTACTTC
cdr3_length: 15; d_call: TRBD1; clone_size: .; v_call: TRBV18; j_call: TRBJ2-1; cdr3_aa: CASSPHAQGANEQFF; cdr3_nt: TGTGCCAGCTCACCCCACGCACAGGGGGCGAATGAGCAGTTCTTC
cdr3_length: 13; d_call: .; clone_size: .; v_call: TRBV28; j_call: TRBJ1-5; cdr3_aa: CASSFENNQPQHF; cdr3_nt: TGTGCCAGCAGTTTTGAGAACAATCAGCCCCAGCATTTT
cdr3_length: 15; d_call: TRBD1; clone_size: once; v_call: TRBV23-1; j_call: TRBJ2-7; cdr3_aa: CASSYGTGALYEQYF; cdr3_nt: TGCGCCAGCAGCTACGGGACAGGGGCCCTCTACGAGCAGTACTTC
cdr3_length: 16; d_call: TRBD1; clone_size: .; v_call: TRBV9; j_call: TRBJ2-7; cdr3_aa: CASSGDTGVASYEQYF; cdr3_nt: TGTGCCAGCAGCGGAGACACAGGGGTCGCCTCATACGAGCAGTACTTC
cdr3_length: 14; d_call: TRBD2; clone_size: .; v_call: TRBV7-9; j_call: TRBJ2-3; cdr3_aa: CASRRRGSTDTQYF; cdr3_nt: TGTGCCAGCAGGAGGCGGGGGAGCACAGATACGCAGTATTTT
cdr3_length: 16; d_call: TRBD1; clone_size: .; v_call: TRBV5-1; j_call: TRBJ2-2; cdr3_aa: CASSFQWTGGTGELFF; cdr3_nt: TGCGCCAGCAGCTTTCAATGGACAGGGGGCACCGGGGAGCTGTTTTTT